This T cell receptor (beta chain) derives from a study of neurological immune-mediated disorders. Germline CDR1 and CDR2: SGHDT and YYEEEE. Trimming cost V 2 bases and J 1 base, with 11 bases left between them. The CDR3 contains 15 residues. The cDNA was generated through 5'RACE incorporating 10-nucleotide random UMIs. From 15-18 subjects, over 190 million TCR-beta sequences were obtained in each sequencing run. In TCRdb, the 5' RACE reads were re-called with MiXCR into one record per CDR3 protein. This repertoire shows about 50,000 distinct CDR3 sequences, about 9.3% found once; its top ten account for 20% to 25%.

This TCR was sampled from a woman between 40 and 50 years old with HTLV-1-associated myelopathy (HAM/TSP). This chain links TRBV5-6 with TRBJ2-3; D remains unclear. The sample was PBMCs. CDR3 protein: CASSFRVLRTDTQYF. CDR3 in DNA: TGTGCCAGCAGCTTCAGAGTACTTCGCACAGATACGCAGTATTTT.